This T cell receptor (beta chain) was sequenced during a study of regulatory T cells in long-lasting Graves disease. The V gene end was trimmed by 6 bases and the J gene end by 3 bases; junction bases not matched to a gene: 7. There are 13 residues in the CDR3. Germline CDR1 is DFQATT and CDR2 is SNEGSKA (reference sequence). As for time point: persistent/refractory GD, antithyroid drugs over 5 years with positive TRAb. RNA from PBMCs was the source of the TCR library. CDR3-region Arm-PCR and iRepertoire HTBI primers produced the TCR beta libraries. MiXCR, applied by TCRdb to the multiplex PCR reads, yields one record per CDR3 protein. Of about half a million distinct CDR3 sequences listed, around a fifth are singletons. This clonotype occurred many times.

This receptor was taken from a female donor with Graves disease. The J gene is TRBJ1-2, the V gene TRBV20-1, with 7 bases lining up with TRBD1. The starting material was peripheral blood mononuclear cells (PBMCs), obtained when the disease was refractory, from a patient treated with antithyroid drugs. For the CDR3, the DNA is TGCAGTGCCGGGGACAGCAGGCACTATGGCTACACCTTC. Translated: CSAGDSRHYGYTF.